The sequence of this T cell receptor beta chain was determined in a study of blood T cells in healthy people across ages. Overall study: Roughly one uniquely barcoded beta molecule per two T cells was captured.

Combining a sample-barcoded 5' primer with a J-beta primer mix, a second PCR ran for roughly 7 to 12 cycles. MiXCR was run by TCRdb on the 5' RACE reads, yielding one entry per CDR3 protein. This sample carries approximately 730,000 distinct CDR3 sequences, approximately 43% of them seen once, and the ten largest clones take 20% to 25%. Trimming cost V 2 bases and J 0 bases, with 12 bases left between them. Germline V gene sequence: CDR1 SGDLS, CDR2 YYNGEE. The CDR3 loop spans 15 amino acids. The sample holds many counts of this clonotype. Its antigen is undetermined. Study-wide findings and caveats: Correlation between TCR beta diversity and naive T cell percentage was strong. Diversity estimated from one million T cells was considered an underestimate.

The authors extracted at least 5 micrograms of total RNA per sample. This chain joins TRBV9 and TRBJ2-7; TRBD2 is a possible D gene (6 bases). Sequencing was carried out using blood. The TCR sequence derives from a woman between 55 and 75 years old in good health. The CDR3 protein is CASSVTAGSSYEQYF. In DNA form, the CDR3 reads TGTGCCAGCAGCGTCACGGCGGGAAGCTCCTACGAGCAGTACTTC.